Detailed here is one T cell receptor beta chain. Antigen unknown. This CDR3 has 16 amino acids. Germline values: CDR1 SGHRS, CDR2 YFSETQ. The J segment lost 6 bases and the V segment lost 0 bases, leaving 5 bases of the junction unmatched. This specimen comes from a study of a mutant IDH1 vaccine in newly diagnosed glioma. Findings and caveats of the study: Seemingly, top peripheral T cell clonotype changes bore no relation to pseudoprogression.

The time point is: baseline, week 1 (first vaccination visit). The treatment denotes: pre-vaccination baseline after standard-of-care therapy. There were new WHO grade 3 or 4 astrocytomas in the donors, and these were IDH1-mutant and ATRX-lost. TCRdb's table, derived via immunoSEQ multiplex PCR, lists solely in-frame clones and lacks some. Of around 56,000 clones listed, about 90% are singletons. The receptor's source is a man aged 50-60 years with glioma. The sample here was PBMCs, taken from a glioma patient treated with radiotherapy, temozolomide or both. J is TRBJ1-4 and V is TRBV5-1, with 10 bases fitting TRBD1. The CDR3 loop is CASSLGQGARDEKLFF. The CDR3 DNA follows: TGCGCCAGCAGCTTGGGACAGGGGGCGCGGGATGAAAAACTGTTTTTT.